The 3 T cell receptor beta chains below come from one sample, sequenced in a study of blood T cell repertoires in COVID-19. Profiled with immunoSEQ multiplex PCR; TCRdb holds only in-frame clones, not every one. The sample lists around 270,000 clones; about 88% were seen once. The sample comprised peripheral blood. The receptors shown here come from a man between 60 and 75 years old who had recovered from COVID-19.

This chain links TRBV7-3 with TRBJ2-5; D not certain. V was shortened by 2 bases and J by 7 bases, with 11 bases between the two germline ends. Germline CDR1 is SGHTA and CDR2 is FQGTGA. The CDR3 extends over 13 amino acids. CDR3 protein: CASSLEPSGTQYF. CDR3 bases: TGTGCCAGCAGCTTAGAGCCATCCGGGACCCAGTACTTC.

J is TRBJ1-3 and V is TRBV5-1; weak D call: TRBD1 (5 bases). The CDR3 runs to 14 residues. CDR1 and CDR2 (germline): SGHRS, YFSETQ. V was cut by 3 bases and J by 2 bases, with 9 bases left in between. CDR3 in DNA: TGCGCCAGCAGCTGGGGGGTTCCTGGAAACACCATATATTTT. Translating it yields CASSWGVPGNTIYF.

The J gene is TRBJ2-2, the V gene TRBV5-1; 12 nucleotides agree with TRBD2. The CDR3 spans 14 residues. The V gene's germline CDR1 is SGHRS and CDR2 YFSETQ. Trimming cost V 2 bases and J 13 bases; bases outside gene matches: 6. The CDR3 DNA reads TGCGCCAGCAGCTTCCGGACTAGCGGGGTGTGGCTGTTTTTT. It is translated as CASSFRTSGVWLFF.